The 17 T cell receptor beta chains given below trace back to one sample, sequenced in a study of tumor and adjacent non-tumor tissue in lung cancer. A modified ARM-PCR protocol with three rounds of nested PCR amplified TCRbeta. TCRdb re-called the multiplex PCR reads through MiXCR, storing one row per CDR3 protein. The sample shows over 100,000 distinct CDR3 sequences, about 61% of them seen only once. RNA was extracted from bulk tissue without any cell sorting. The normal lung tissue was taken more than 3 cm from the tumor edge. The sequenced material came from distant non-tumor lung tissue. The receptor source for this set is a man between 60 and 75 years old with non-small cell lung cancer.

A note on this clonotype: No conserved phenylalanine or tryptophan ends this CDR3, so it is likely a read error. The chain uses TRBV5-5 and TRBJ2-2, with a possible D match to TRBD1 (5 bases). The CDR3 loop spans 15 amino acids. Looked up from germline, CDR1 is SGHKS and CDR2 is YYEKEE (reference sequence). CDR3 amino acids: CASSFFPSDTRELFL. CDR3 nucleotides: TGTGCCAGCAGCTTTTTCCCTTCGGACACCAGGGAGCTGTTTCTT.

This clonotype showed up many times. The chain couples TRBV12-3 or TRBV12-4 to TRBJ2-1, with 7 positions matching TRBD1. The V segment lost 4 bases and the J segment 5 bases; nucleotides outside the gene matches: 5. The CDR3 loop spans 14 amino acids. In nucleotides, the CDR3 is TGTGCCAGCAGTTCCGGGACAGCGAACAATGAGCAGTTCTTC. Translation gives CASSSGTANNEQFF.

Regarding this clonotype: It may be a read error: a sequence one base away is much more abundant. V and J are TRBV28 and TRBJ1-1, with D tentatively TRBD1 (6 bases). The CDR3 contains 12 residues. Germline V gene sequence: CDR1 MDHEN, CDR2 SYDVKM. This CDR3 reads CTSSAQGPEAFF. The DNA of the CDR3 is TGTACCAGCAGTGCTCAGGGGCCTGAAGCTTTCTTT.

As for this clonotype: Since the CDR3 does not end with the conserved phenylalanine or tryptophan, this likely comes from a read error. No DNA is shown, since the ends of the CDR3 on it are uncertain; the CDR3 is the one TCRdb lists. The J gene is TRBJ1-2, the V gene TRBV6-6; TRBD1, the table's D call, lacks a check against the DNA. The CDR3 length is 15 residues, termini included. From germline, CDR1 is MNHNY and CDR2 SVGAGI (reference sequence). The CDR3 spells CASSNAGGADYGYTC.

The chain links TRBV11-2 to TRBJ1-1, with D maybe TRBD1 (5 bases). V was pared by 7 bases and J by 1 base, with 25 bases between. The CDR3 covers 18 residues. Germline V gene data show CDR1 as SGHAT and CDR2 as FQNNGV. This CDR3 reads CASKPMRLRQNQNTEAFF. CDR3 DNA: TGTGCCAGCAAACCCATGAGGCTTAGACAGAACCAGAACACTGAAGCTTTCTTT.

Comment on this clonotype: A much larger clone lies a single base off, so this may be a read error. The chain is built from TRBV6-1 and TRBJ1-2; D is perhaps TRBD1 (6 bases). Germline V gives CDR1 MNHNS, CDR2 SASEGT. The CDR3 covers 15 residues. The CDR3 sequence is CASSLGTNPNYCYTF. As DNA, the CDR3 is TGTGCCAGCAGCCTCGGGACAAATCCTAACTATTGCTACACCTTC.

The CDR3 here is CAIRGGEANYGYTF. CDR3 coding DNA: TGTGCCATCAGAGGTGGAGAAGCTAACTATGGCTACACCTTC. This chain connects TRBV10-3 to TRBJ1-2; D is unclear. V lost 6 bases, J lost 0 bases, and 11 bases lay in between. CDR1 and CDR2 from the germline V gene are ENHRY and SYGVKD. CDR3 size: 14 residues.

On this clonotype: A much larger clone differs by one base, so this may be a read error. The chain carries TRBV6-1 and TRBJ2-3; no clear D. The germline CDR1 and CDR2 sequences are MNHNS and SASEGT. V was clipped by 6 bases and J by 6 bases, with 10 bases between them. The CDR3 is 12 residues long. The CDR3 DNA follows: TGTGCCAGCAGCTACGCTGTCGATACGCAGTATTTT. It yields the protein CASSYAVDTQYF.

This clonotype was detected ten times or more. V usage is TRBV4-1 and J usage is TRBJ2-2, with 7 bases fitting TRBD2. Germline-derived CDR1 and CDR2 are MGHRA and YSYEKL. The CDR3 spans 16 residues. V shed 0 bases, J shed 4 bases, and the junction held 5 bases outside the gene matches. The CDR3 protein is CASSQEQRGLTGELFF. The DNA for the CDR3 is TGCGCCAGCAGCCAAGAACAGCGGGGCCTCACCGGGGAGCTGTTTTTT.

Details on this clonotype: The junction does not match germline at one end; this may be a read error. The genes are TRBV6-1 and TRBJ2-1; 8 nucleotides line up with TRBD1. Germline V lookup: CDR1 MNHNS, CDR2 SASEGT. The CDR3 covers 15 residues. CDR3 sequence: CASSDGQGRYDDQFF. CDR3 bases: TGTGCCAGCAGTGATGGACAGGGCCGCTACGATGATCAGTTCTTC.

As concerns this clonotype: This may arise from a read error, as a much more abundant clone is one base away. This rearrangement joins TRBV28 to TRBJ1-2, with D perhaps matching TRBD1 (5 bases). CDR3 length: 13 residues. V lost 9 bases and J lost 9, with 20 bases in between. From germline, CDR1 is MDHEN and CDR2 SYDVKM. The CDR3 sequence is CASRGGTIDSYTF. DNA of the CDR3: TGTGCCAGTAGAGGCGGGACGATTGATAGCTACACCTTC.

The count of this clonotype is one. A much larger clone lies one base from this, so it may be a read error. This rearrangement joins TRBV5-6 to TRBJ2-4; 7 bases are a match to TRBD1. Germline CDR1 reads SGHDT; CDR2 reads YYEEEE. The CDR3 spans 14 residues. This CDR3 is CACSLGQAKNIQYF. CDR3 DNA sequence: TGTGCCTGCAGCTTGGGACAGGCCAAAAACATTCAGTACTTC.

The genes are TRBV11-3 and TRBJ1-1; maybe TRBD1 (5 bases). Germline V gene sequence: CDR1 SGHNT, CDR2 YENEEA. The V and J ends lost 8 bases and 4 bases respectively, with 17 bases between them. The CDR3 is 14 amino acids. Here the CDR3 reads CASGSDSGGTEAFF. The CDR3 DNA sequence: TGTGCCAGCGGCTCTGACAGCGGCGGCACTGAAGCTTTCTTT.

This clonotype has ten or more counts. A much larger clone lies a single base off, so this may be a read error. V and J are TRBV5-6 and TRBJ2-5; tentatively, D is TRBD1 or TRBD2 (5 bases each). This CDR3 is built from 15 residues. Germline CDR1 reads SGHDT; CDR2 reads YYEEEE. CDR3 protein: CASSFGAGVQGTQYF. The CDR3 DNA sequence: TGTGCCAGCAGCTTTGGGGCCGGGGTCCAAGGGACCCAGTACTTC.

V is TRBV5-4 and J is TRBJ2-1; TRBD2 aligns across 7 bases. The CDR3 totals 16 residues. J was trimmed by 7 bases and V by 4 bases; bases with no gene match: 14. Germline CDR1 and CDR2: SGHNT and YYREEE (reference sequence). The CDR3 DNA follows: TGTGCCAGCAGCCCGGTGTATTCTACCGGGAGGAATGAGCAGTTCTTC. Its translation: CASSPVYSTGRNEQFF.

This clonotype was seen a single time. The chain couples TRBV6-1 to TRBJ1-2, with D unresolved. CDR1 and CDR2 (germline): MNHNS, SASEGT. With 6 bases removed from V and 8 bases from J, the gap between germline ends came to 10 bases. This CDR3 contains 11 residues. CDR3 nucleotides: TGTGCCAGCAGCTATATGGACGGCTACACCTTC. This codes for CASSYMDGYTF.

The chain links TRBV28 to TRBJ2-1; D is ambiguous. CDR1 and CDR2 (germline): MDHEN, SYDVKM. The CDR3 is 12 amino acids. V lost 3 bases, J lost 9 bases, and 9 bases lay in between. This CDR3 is CASSFRISEQFF. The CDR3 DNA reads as TGTGCCAGCAGTTTCCGAATAAGTGAGCAGTTCTTC.